The entry below gives a single T cell receptor beta chain sequence along with its context. Its antigen is unidentified. The data stem from a study of CD8+ T cells in alopecia areata. Findings of the study overall: Lesional scalp, notably in alopecia totalis/universalis, had clonality above that of normal scalp. Mouse data revealed clearer TCR sharing than patient data did, a gap possibly tied to HLA. Normal skin's resident alphabeta T cells are sequenced alongside lesional scalp T cells.

After removal of 6 bases from V and 4 bases from J, the junction contained 8 bases not matched to a gene. CDR3 length: 14 residues. Germline V gives CDR1 SGHDT, CDR2 YYEEEE. As the sequencing template, cDNA was produced by extracting RNA and reverse transcribing it. Generated by immunoSEQ multiplex PCR, the TCRdb table keeps only in-frame clones and is missing some. The repertoire includes roughly 100,000 clones, 55% of them detected once, and 8% to 10% sits in the top ten. The sequencing input was CD4+ T cells sorted from blood. The rearrangement joins TRBV5-6 to TRBJ1-2; TRBD1 aligns across 8 bases. The origin of this receptor is a human donor in good health. CDR3 sequence reads: CASTTRTGPYGYTF. The CDR3 region has the DNA TGTGCCAGCACCACCAGGACAGGGCCCTATGGCTACACCTTC.